These 13 T cell receptor beta chains were all obtained from the same sample, sequenced in a study of CD8 T cells in ankylosing spondylitis. Study outcomes and limitations: Characteristic, it appeared, of ankylosing spondylitis blood was a TCR beta motif of about eight highly homologous variants.

One entry per CDR3 protein, called by TCRdb with MiXCR from the 5' RACE reads. The repertoire holds 700,000 to 1,000,000 distinct CDR3 sequences, with roughly 12% as singletons. No cognate antigen is known for these TCRs. The sequenced material came from blood, either unsorted or a sorted T cell fraction (not recorded which). The receptors stem from a male donor with ankylosing spondylitis.

There are many counts of this clonotype. This chain uses TRBV27 with TRBJ2-3, with D perhaps matching TRBD2 (5 bases). Trimming shortened V by 7 bases and J by 2 bases, and 10 bases separated the two germline ends. Germline loops: CDR1 MNHEY, CDR2 SMNVEV (reference sequence). This CDR3 contains 13 residues. CDR3 nucleotide sequence: TGTGCCAGCAAACGGGGAGTCACAGATACGCAGTATTTT. Its protein product is CASKRGVTDTQYF.

This clonotype was recorded many times. V is TRBV4-1 and J is TRBJ1-5, with a possible D match to TRBD1 (5 bases). This CDR3 comprises 21 residues. V shed 0 bases and J shed 0 bases, with 24 bases lying between them. Germline V CDR1 and CDR2: MGHRA, YSYEKL. CDR3 in DNA: TGCGCCAGCAGCCAAGATTACACCGGCGCGGGACGGCTAAATAGCAATCAGCCCCAGCATTTT. Protein sequence: CASSQDYTGAGRLNSNQPQHF.

This clonotype was detected ten times or more. The chain links TRBV20-1 to TRBJ2-3, with TRBD2 matching over 9 bases. Trimming removed 0 bases from V and 6 bases from J; junction bases left unmatched: 4. This CDR3 region has 14 residues. Germline V CDR1 and CDR2: DFQATT, SNEGSKA (reference sequence). CDR3 bases: TGCAGTGCTAGAGATAGCGGGAGTGCGGATACGCAGTATTTT. It specifies CSARDSGSADTQYF.

This clonotype was counted only a few times. The J gene is TRBJ1-2, the V gene TRBV10-3; D ambiguous. V was pared by 1 base and J by 8 bases, with 8 bases between. This CDR3 spans 12 amino acids. Germline V CDR1 and CDR2: ENHRY, SYGVKD. The CDR3 region is CAISEYTDGYTF. DNA for the CDR3: TGTGCCATCAGTGAGTACACAGACGGCTACACCTTC.

This clonotype was recorded at least ten times. The germline gene is not matched at one end of the junction; a read error may be the cause. V gene TRBV20-1 combines with J gene TRBJ2-7, with a weak D call TRBD1 (5 bases). The length of the CDR3 is 14 residues. Germline V CDR1 and CDR2: DFQATT, SNEGSKA (reference sequence). The CDR3, as DNA: TGCAGTGCTGGAGACAGACTGAGCTCCTACGAGCAGTACTTC. Encoded protein: CSAGDRLSSYEQYF.

This clonotype came up many times. The chain links TRBV20-1 to TRBJ2-2; D gene unclear. The V end lost 4 bases, the J end lost 3 bases, and 6 bases lay between the germline ends. The CDR3 contains 12 residues. Germline lookup yields CDR1 DFQATT and CDR2 SNEGSKA (reference sequence). This chain's CDR3 is CSANRYTGELFF. As DNA, the CDR3 is TGCAGTGCTAATCGGTACACCGGGGAGCTGTTTTTT.

This clonotype came up many times. V is TRBV7-2 and J is TRBJ1-1, with 10 positions matching TRBD1. The CDR3 sequence is 14 residues long. Looked up from germline, CDR1 is SGHTA and CDR2 is FQGNSA. Unmatched junction bases numbered 4, after V lost 4 bases and J lost 5 bases. CDR3 amino acids: CASSWGGQGTEAFF. The CDR3 nucleotides are TGTGCCAGCAGCTGGGGGGGACAGGGGACTGAAGCTTTCTTT.

This clonotype appeared a few times. The chain carries TRBV29-1 and TRBJ1-1; possibly TRBD1 for D (5 bases). The CDR3 sequence is 13 residues long. Trimming removed 7 bases at V and 0 bases at J, with 12 bases between. Per the germline V gene, CDR1 is SQVTM and CDR2 is ANQGSEA. Here the CDR3 DNA reads TGCAGCGCCGCAGGGCTGCTGAACACTGAAGCTTTCTTT. It encodes CSAAGLLNTEAFF.

V usage is TRBV5-1 and J usage is TRBJ2-3; TRBD1 agrees at 7 bases. V dropped 4 bases and J dropped 6; count of bases not matched to a gene: 20. Germline values: CDR1 SGHRS, CDR2 YFSETQ. The CDR3 runs to 18 residues. In nucleotides, the CDR3 is TGCGCCAGCAGCCGAGCATCTACAGGGGAAGTTGGGGGCGATACGCAGTATTTT. Residues: CASSRASTGEVGGDTQYF.

This clonotype was counted between two and nine times. CDR3 bases: TGTGCCAGCAGCCGGACCGGGACAGGGGTTGGCTACACCTTC. It specifies CASSRTGTGVGYTF. The chain employs TRBV12-3 or TRBV12-4 and TRBJ1-2, with 10 bases identical to TRBD1. The CDR3 covers 14 residues. After removal of 6 bases from V and 7 bases from J, the junction contained 8 bases not matched to a gene.

This clonotype was found many times. The V and J genes are TRBV7-6 and TRBJ1-1; possibly TRBD1 for D (6 bases). CDR1 is SGHVS, CDR2 FNYEAQ, per germline. The CDR3 sequence is 13 residues long. The ends were cut back, 5 bases at V and 3 bases at J, with 10 bases in the middle. The CDR3 reads CASSPNRDTEAFF. The CDR3 DNA is TGTGCCAGCAGCCCCAACAGGGACACTGAAGCTTTCTTT.

This clonotype was seen just once. This chain uses TRBV7-3 with TRBJ1-2; TRBD1 matches 8 bases. The trim removed 5 bases at V and 3 bases at J, leaving 8 bases unmatched. Germline CDR1 reads SGHTA; CDR2 reads FQGTGA. This CDR3 contains 15 residues. The CDR3 sequence is CASSLDRDGYYGYTF. CDR3 nucleotide sequence: TGTGCCAGCAGCCTGGACAGGGATGGATACTATGGCTACACCTTC.

This clonotype was detected only a few times. The chain recombines TRBV6-1 with TRBJ1-1; no clear D gene. Per the germline V gene, CDR1 is MNHNS and CDR2 is SASEGT. There are 15 residues in the CDR3. V was trimmed by 4 bases and J by 3 bases, leaving 15 bases between them. CDR3 sequence: CASSGSLYGDTEAFF. The CDR3 coding sequence is TGTGCCAGCAGTGGGTCCTTATATGGGGACACTGAAGCTTTCTTT.